The sequence of this T cell receptor beta chain was determined in a study of preoperative IRX-2 immunotherapy in early breast cancer. Treatment of the sample: preoperative locoregional IRX-2 cytokine immunotherapy. Samples came from a phase Ib trial of preoperative locoregional IRX-2 cytokine immunotherapy. The CDR3 covers 16 residues. Germline CDR1 is KGHSH and CDR2 is LQKENI. V was pared by 2 bases and J by 3 bases, with 16 bases between. Repertoires were generated with immunoSEQ multiplex PCR, while TCRdb's copy carries only in-frame clones and drops some. The sample holds tens of thousands of clones, 65% to 85% seen once.

The clonotype comes from a human donor with breast cancer. This rearrangement joins TRBV18 to TRBJ1-1, with a weak D call TRBD1 (6 bases). The input for sequencing was lymph node tissue, taken before IRX-2 immunotherapy. The CDR3 DNA is TGTGCCAGCTCACCAATCAATCAGGGGTGGCACACTGAAGCTTTCTTT. It encodes CASSPINQGWHTEAFF.